The 17 T cell receptor beta chains given below trace back to one sample, sequenced in a study of early T cells in non-severe SARS-CoV-2 infection. MiXCR, run by TCRdb on the 5' RACE reads, gives a single entry per CDR3 protein. There are 50,000 to 65,000 distinct CDR3 sequences in the sample; more than 9% occur only once, and roughly 4% lies in the top ten. The sample comprised whole blood. These receptor sequences come from an adult who was a healthcare worker with PCR-confirmed SARS-CoV-2 infection or an uninfected control (not recorded which).

This clonotype was recorded many times. This sequence joins TRBV4-2 and TRBJ1-1, with TRBD1 matching over 12 bases. Germline lookup yields CDR1 LGHNA and CDR2 YNFKEQ. J lost 7 bases, V lost 2 bases, and 5 bases had no gene match. CDR3 size: 15 residues. The chain's CDR3 is CASSQWGQGAIEAFF. The CDR3 DNA reads as TGTGCCAGCAGCCAATGGGGACAGGGGGCGATTGAAGCTTTCTTT.

This clonotype was observed many times. The chain combines TRBV7-9 with TRBJ2-5; unclear D gene. Germline V gives CDR1 SEHNR, CDR2 FQNEAQ (reference sequence). V lost 5 bases to trimming and J lost 1 base, with 11 bases between them. There are 14 residues in the CDR3. The CDR3: CASSAPWGQETQYF. The CDR3 bases are TGTGCCAGCAGCGCCCCGTGGGGCCAAGAGACCCAGTACTTC.

This clonotype showed up many times. The chain employs TRBV11-2 and TRBJ1-2, with D hard to call. Germline V lookup: CDR1 SGHAT, CDR2 FQNNGV. With 5 bases removed from V and 0 bases from J, the gap between germline ends came to 4 bases. The length of the CDR3 is 12 residues. CDR3 in DNA: TGTGCCAGCAGCCGCTCTAACTATGGCTACACCTTC. Its translation: CASSRSNYGYTF.

This clonotype was picked up many times. This chain joins TRBV30 and TRBJ2-1, with TRBD2 identical over 8 bases. Trimming removed 7 bases from V and 5 bases from J; junction bases left unmatched: 4. There are 12 residues in the CDR3. The germline V gene has CDR1 GTSNPN and CDR2 SVGIG (reference sequence). The CDR3 spells CAFSGIHNEQFF. CDR3 bases: TGTGCCTTTAGCGGGATCCACAATGAGCAGTTCTTC.

This clonotype occurred many times. The chain has TRBV20-1 and TRBJ2-3; 7 nucleotides line up with TRBD2. CDR1 and CDR2 from the germline V gene are DFQATT and SNEGSKA (reference sequence). The J segment lost 2 bases and the V segment lost 0 bases, leaving 11 bases of the junction unmatched. The CDR3 runs to 17 residues. The CDR3 reads CSARDFTGGTPTDTQYF. CDR3 bases: TGCAGTGCTAGAGACTTTACGGGGGGAACCCCCACAGATACGCAGTATTTT.

This clonotype was recorded many times. The rearrangement joins TRBV3-1 to TRBJ2-1; 12 nucleotides line up with TRBD2. After removal of 7 bases from V and 6 bases from J, the junction contained 4 bases not matched to a gene. Germline lookup yields CDR1 LGHDT and CDR2 YNNKEL (reference sequence). The CDR3 covers 14 residues. This chain's CDR3 is CASNPSGGANEQFF. In DNA form, the CDR3 reads TGTGCCAGCAACCCTAGCGGGGGGGCCAATGAGCAGTTCTTC.

This clonotype appeared many times. The chain combines TRBV5-6 with TRBJ2-1; TRBD1 aligns across 9 bases. V gave up 3 bases and J gave up 0 bases; unmatched junction bases: 1. Looked up from germline, CDR1 is SGHDT and CDR2 is YYEEEE. This CDR3 is built from 15 residues. DNA of the CDR3: TGTGCCAGCAGCTCGGACAGGGGCTCCTACAATGAGCAGTTCTTC. Its protein is CASSSDRGSYNEQFF.

There are many counts of this clonotype. V and J are TRBV20-1 and TRBJ2-1; D remains ambiguous. Looked up from germline, CDR1 is DFQATT and CDR2 is SNEGSKA (reference sequence). V shed 5 bases and J shed 4 bases, with 12 bases lying between them. This CDR3 is 13 amino acids long. CDR3 DNA sequence: TGCAGTGCTGCCCATGGTGGGTACAATGAGCAGTTCTTC. This gives the protein CSAAHGGYNEQFF.

This clonotype was counted between two and nine times. The chain couples TRBV18 to TRBJ1-1; 8 positions agree with TRBD1. V dropped 3 bases and J dropped 1; count of bases not matched to a gene: 7. This CDR3 contains 16 residues. Germline V gene lookup returns CDR1 KGHSH and CDR2 LQKENI. The CDR3 bases are TGTGCCAGCTCACCTTCCCCGGACAGGGCGAACACTGAAGCTTTCTTT. It translates to CASSPSPDRANTEAFF.

This clonotype was picked up a small number of times. The chain couples TRBV5-1 to TRBJ2-2; D gene unclear. With 0 bases removed from V and 2 bases from J, the gap between germline ends came to 8 bases. CDR1 SGHRS and CDR2 YFSETQ come from the germline V gene. The CDR3 extends over 15 amino acids. CDR3 sequence reads: CASSLGVGNTGELFF. For the CDR3, the DNA is TGCGCCAGCAGCTTGGGCGTCGGCAACACCGGGGAGCTGTTTTTT.

The rearrangement joins TRBV20-1 to TRBJ2-1; D possibly corresponds to TRBD2 (5 bases). The V gene's germline CDR1 is DFQATT and CDR2 SNEGSKA (reference sequence). V shed 6 bases and J shed 9 bases, with 18 bases lying between them. CDR3 length: 13 amino acids. CDR3 DNA sequence: TGCAGTGCCCCGGCGGACTCTTCGCGTGAGCAGTTCTTC. This encodes CSAPADSSREQFF.

This clonotype was found many times. This chain uses TRBV5-1 with TRBJ2-3, with TRBD1 matching 7 bases. J gave up 0 bases and V 4 bases, and 8 bases lay outside the gene matches. The germline V gene has CDR1 SGHRS and CDR2 YFSETQ. This CDR3 is built from 16 residues. The CDR3 nucleotides read TGCGCCAGCAGCAAGGACGGGGACAGTAGCACAGATACGCAGTATTTT. Its translation: CASSKDGDSSTDTQYF.

This clonotype was detected many times. The CDR3 nucleotides read TGCGCCAGCAGTGAGTCTAAGACAGGGACCAATGGCTACACCTTC. It is translated as CASSESKTGTNGYTF. The genes are TRBV10-2 and TRBJ1-2, with 7 nucleotides matching TRBD1. This CDR3 has 15 amino acids. CDR1 and CDR2 (germline): WSHSY, SAAADI. After removal of 0 bases from V and 6 bases from J, the junction contained 7 bases not matched to a gene.

The table lists this clonotype with a few counts. V is TRBV5-1 and J is TRBJ2-1; 8 positions agree with TRBD2. The germline CDR1 and CDR2 sequences are SGHRS and YFSETQ. The CDR3 length is 14 residues. Unmatched junction bases numbered 7, after V lost 2 bases and J lost 9 bases. Here the CDR3 reads CASSLRLAGREQFF. The CDR3 region has the DNA TGCGCCAGCAGCTTAAGGCTAGCGGGTCGTGAGCAGTTCTTC.

This clonotype was detected a few times. The chain recombines TRBV4-3 with TRBJ2-7; D possibly uses TRBD1 or TRBD2 (5 bases each). CDR1 LGHNA and CDR2 YSLEER come from the germline V gene. This CDR3 spans 14 amino acids. V was shortened by 0 bases and J by 6 bases, with 12 bases between the two germline ends. Here the CDR3 reads CASSQDRGRSEQYF. The CDR3 nucleotides read TGCGCCAGCAGCCAAGATCGGGGCAGGTCCGAGCAGTACTTC.

This clonotype was counted at least ten times. The chain combines TRBV7-2 with TRBJ2-7; the D gene could be TRBD1 or TRBD2 (5 bases each). CDR3 length equals 16 residues. From germline, CDR1 is SGHTA and CDR2 FQGNSA. V lost 8 bases and J 7 bases, leaving 27 bases between the germline ends. In DNA form, the CDR3 reads TGTGCCAGCCTTGAATTTCGGGGACCCCGGCCATGGGAGCAGTACTTC. It is translated as CASLEFRGPRPWEQYF.

The table lists this clonotype with many counts. V usage is TRBV29-1 and J usage is TRBJ1-2; 9 positions agree with TRBD1. CDR3 size: 13 residues. V trimming: 7 bases; J trimming: 4 bases; junction bases outside the gene matches: 7. Germline lookup yields CDR1 SQVTM and CDR2 ANQGSEA. CDR3 coding DNA: TGCAGCGCTGGGACAGGGAGCGTCTATGGCTACACCTTC. Encoded protein: CSAGTGSVYGYTF.